Below, one T cell receptor beta chain is given with its context. Between the trimmed V and J ends, which lost 1 base and 0 bases, there was a span of 7 bases. The CDR3 consists of 14 residues. CDR1 is MNHEY and CDR2 is SMNVEV in the germline V gene (reference sequence). The record originates from a study of cytomegalovirus exposure and HLA in healthy donors. PCR was performed using 60 Vbeta and 13 Jbeta primers. Assay used: immunoSEQ multiplex PCR; TCRdb lists only in-frame clones, some missing. The sample contains 200,000 to 250,000 clones, around 80% of which appear only once. V is TRBV27 and J is TRBJ2-7; possible D gene TRBD1, 5 bases. The sequencing input was PBMCs. This clonotype originated in a man in his late teens or twenties in good health and CMV-seronegative. This chain's CDR3 is CASSLWGFSYEQYF. CDR3 in DNA: TGTGCCAGCAGTTTATGGGGCTTCTCCTACGAGCAGTACTTC.